These T cell receptor beta chains were read from a single sample in a study of blood T cells in healthy people across ages. TCRdb re-called the 5' RACE reads with MiXCR, one entry per CDR3 protein. The sample holds over 450,000 distinct CDR3 sequences, around 24% seen once. These data were also filed under a second study, of T cells of mothers and their children.

Material for sequencing was blood. The receptors derive from a boy aged 5 to 17 in good health. Each CDR3 is given with its conserved first and last residue. Size tells how often a clone was seen (once, few, many) or the class of an expanded clone, and some rows leave it out.

clone size | J gene | V gene | CDR3 protein
few | TRBJ2-7 | TRBV20-1 | CSARLDKREQYEQYF
. | TRBJ1-5 | TRBV4-1 | CASSQVVTGNYQPQHF
few | TRBJ2-7 | TRBV4-1 | CASSHPRDGEQYF
many | TRBJ2-1 | TRBV14 | CASSDPGPLVNEQFF
. | TRBJ2-1 | TRBV28 | CASSFPETSGTAANNEQFF
. | TRBJ1-2 | TRBV11-2 | CASSSFRGDMYGYTF
few | TRBJ2-5 | TRBV12-3/TRBV12-4 | CASTIDRYSLDQETQYF
few | TRBJ2-2 | TRBV4-3 | CASSQDMNRGSGLWLFF
. | TRBJ2-1 | TRBV9 | CASSGNSGRSYNEQFF
. | TRBJ1-2 | TRBV7-8 | CASSLERRGPTSNYGYTF
few | TRBJ1-4 | TRBV7-9 | CASSLGQTNEKLFF
few | TRBJ2-1 | TRBV3-1 | CASSQRRTEYNEQFF
few | TRBJ1-3 | TRBV20-1 | CSARDQGSGNTIYF
few | TRBJ2-1 | TRBV10-3 | CAISNAGGGEQFF
. | TRBJ2-2 | TRBV6-5 | CASSYYRDTGELFF
few | TRBJ1-6 | TRBV6-5 | CASSDGQGGSPLHF
. | . | TRBV7-9 | CASSLTERSYEQYF
few | TRBJ1-1 | TRBV7-9 | CASSIRGLKLGTEAFF